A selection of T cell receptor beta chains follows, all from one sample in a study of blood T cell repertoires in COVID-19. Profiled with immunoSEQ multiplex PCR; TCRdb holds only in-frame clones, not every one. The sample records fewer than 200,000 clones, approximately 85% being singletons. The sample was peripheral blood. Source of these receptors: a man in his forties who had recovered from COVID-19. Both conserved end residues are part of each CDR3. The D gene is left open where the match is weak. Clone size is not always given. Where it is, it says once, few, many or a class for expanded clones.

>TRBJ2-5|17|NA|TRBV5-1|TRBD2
TGCGCCAGCAGACCGACTAGCGGGAGGAACTACCGGGAGACCCAGTACTTC
CASRPTSGRNYRETQYF
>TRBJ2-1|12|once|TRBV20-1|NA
TGCAGTGCTAGTTGGCTAGTCAATGAGCAGTTCTTC
CSASWLVNEQFF
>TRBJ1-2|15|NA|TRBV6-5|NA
TGTGCCAGCAGTCGTATCCGGGCTACGGGGTATGGCTACACCTTC
CASSRIRATGYGYTF
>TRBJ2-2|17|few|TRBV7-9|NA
TGTGCCAGCAGTTCCTTATGGATGGGCCGCGTAACCGGGGAGCTGTTTTTT
CASSSLWMGRVTGELFF
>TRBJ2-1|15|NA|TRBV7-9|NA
TGTGCCAGCAGCGTGAGGGGGGGAACCTACAATGAGCAGTTCTTC
CASSVRGGTYNEQFF
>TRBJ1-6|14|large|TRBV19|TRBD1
TGTGCCAGTAGTGACAGGGCTTATAATTCACCCCTCCACTTT
CASSDRAYNSPLHF
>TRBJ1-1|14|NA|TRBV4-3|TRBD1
TGCGCCAGCAGCCAAGAGGAGACAGGGGGAATAGCTTTCTTT
CASSQEETGGIAFF
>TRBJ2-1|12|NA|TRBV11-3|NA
TGTGCCAGCAGCGGGGGGAACAATGAGCAGTTCTTC
CASSGGNNEQFF
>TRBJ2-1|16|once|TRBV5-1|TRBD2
TGCGCCAGCAGCTTGGGTGGGACTAGCGCAAACAATGAGCAGTTCTTC
CASSLGGTSANNEQFF
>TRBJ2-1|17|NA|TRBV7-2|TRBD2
TGTGCCAGCAGCTACAGCCCGCCTATAGCGACGGGGGGAGACTGGTTCTTC
CASSYSPPIATGGDWFF
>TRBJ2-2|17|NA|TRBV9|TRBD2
TGTGCCAGCAGCGTAGAAGGGACTAGCGCGCACACCGGGGAGCTGTTTTTT
CASSVEGTSAHTGELFF
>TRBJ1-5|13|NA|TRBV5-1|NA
TGCGCCAGCAGCTTAACGGTCAATCAGCCCCAGCATTTT
CASSLTVNQPQHF
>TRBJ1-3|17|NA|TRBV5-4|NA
TGTGCCAGCAGCTTGGCCGGGTTATCGGGCTCTGGAAACACCATATATTTT
CASSLAGLSGSGNTIYF
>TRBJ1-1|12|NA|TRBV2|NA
TGTGCCAGCAGATTAGTCCCTACTGAAGCTTTCTTT
CASRLVPTEAFF
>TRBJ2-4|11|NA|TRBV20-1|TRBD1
TGCAGTGCACCCCAGGGGGACATTCAGTACTTC
CSAPQGDIQYF
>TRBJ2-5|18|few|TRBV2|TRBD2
TGTGCCAGCAGTGAGAGGTCTAGCGGGGGGGCCACCGTTAAGACCCAGTACTTC
CASSERSSGGATVKTQYF
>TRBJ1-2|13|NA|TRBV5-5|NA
TGTGCCAGCAGCTTGGCTTCAGGTTCGGGCTACACCTTC
CASSLASGSGYTF
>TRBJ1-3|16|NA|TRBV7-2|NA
TGTGCCAGCAGCTTCCGGGGTCCTTCCTCTGGAAACACCATATATTTT
CASSFRGPSSGNTIYF
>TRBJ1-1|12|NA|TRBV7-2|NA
TGTGCCAGCAGCCCCAACGCGATCGAAGCTTTCTTT
CASSPNAIEAFF
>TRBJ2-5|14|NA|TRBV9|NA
TGTGCCAGCAGCCCCCCCAGCGATCAAGAGACCCAGTACTTC
CASSPPSDQETQYF
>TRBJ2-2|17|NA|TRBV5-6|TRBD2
TGTGCCAGCAGCAACGGACTAGCGGGGGCGAACACCGGGGAGCTGTTTTTT
CASSNGLAGANTGELFF
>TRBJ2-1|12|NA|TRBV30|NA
TGTGCCTGGAGTGTTAGCACCAATGAGCAGTTCTTC
CAWSVSTNEQFF
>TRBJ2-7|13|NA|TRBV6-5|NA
TGTGCCAGCAGGGGGGGGCGAGCATTAGAGCAGTACTTC
CASRGGRALEQYF
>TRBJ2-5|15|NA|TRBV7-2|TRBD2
TGTGCCAGCAGCTTACTGCCGCTAGCGGGAGAGACCCAGTACTTC
CASSLLPLAGETQYF
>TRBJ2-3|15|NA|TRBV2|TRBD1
TGTGCCAGCAGCCCGGGACAGGCTAGCACAGATACGCAGTATTTT
CASSPGQASTDTQYF
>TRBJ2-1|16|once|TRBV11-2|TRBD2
TGTGCCAGCAGCTTTATCTATAGCGGGGGGGACAATGAGCAGTTCTTC
CASSFIYSGGDNEQFF
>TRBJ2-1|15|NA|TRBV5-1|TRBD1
TGCGCCAGCAGCCGGGACAGGGCCTCCTACAATGAGCAGTTCTTC
CASSRDRASYNEQFF
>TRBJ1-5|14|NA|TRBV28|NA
TGTGCCAGCAATGAAGGGGGGGGCCATCAGCCCCAGCATTTT
CASNEGGGHQPQHF
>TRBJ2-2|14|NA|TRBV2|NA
TGTGCCAGCAACTTGGGACTTGACACCGGGGAGCTGTTTTTT
CASNLGLDTGELFF
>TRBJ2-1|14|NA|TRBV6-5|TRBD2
TGTGCCAGCACTTTGACTAGCGGGAGCGATGAGCAGTTCTTC
CASTLTSGSDEQFF
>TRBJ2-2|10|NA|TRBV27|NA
TGTGCCACCCTATCCGGGGAGCTGTTTTTT
CATLSGELFF
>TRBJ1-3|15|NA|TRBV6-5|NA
TGTGCCAGCAGTCCAAGGGGTCTCTCTGGAAACACCATATATTTT
CASSPRGLSGNTIYF